The 22 T cell receptor beta chains reported below all come from one sample, sequenced in a study of identical twins. TCRdb re-analysed the 5' RACE reads in MiXCR, keeping a single row per CDR3 protein. The repertoire has just under 650,000 distinct CDR3 sequences, 7.1% of them found once; the top ten carry around 1.6%. The same sample was also used in a study of yellow fever vaccine responses in identical twins.

The specimen was PBMCs. These receptors originate from a young woman in good health.

This clonotype occurred a few times. For the CDR3, the DNA is TGTGCCAGCAGTTTACTACCCGGGGGGGAGACCCAGTACTTC. Translated, it gives CASSLLPGGETQYF. The V call is TRBV28, the J call TRBJ2-5; 7 bases align to TRBD2. Germline V gene lookup returns CDR1 MDHEN and CDR2 SYDVKM. This CDR3 region has 14 residues. V gave up 2 bases and J gave up 5 bases; unmatched junction bases: 5.

A note on this clonotype: A single base separates this from a much larger clone, so it may be a read error. This chain links TRBV11-2 with TRBJ2-7; a possible D gene is TRBD2 (7 bases). Germline CDR1 reads SGHAT; CDR2 reads FQNNGV. The CDR3 loop spans 16 amino acids. Between the trimmed V and J ends, which lost 2 bases and 3 bases, there was a span of 17 bases. CDR3 in amino acids: CASSLNWRGRNYEQYF. CDR3 nucleotides: TGTGCCAGCAGCTTAAATTGGCGGGGGCGCAACTACGAGCAGTACTTC.

The chain has TRBV29-1 and TRBJ1-1, with 7 bases matching TRBD1. Per germline, CDR1 SQVTM and CDR2 ANQGSEA. The CDR3 contains 13 residues. Losses at the gene ends were 3 bases for V and 0 bases for J; bases not matched to a gene: 1. The CDR3 protein is CSVETGLNTEAFF. CDR3 sequence (DNA): TGCAGCGTTGAGACAGGGTTGAACACTGAAGCTTTCTTT.

The sample holds a few counts of this clonotype. The chain combines TRBV2 with TRBJ2-1, with TRBD2 identical over 13 bases. The CDR3 length is 18 residues. Losses at the gene ends were 6 bases for V and 0 bases for J; bases not matched to a gene: 8. The germline V gene encodes CDR1 SNHLY and CDR2 FYNNEI. The chain's CDR3 is CASRVGTSGVSSYNEQFF. The CDR3 nucleotides are TGTGCCAGCAGGGTAGGGACTAGCGGGGTTAGCTCCTACAATGAGCAGTTCTTC.

This clonotype appeared many times. The chain is built from TRBV7-9 and TRBJ1-3, with no clear D. CDR3 size: 16 residues. CDR1 SEHNR and CDR2 FQNEAQ come from the germline V gene (reference sequence). Between the trimmed V and J ends, which lost 5 bases and 0 bases, there was a span of 14 bases. The CDR3 nucleotides read TGTGCCAGCAGCCCCCCCGAGGTCATCTCTGGAAACACCATATATTTT. This translates into CASSPPEVISGNTIYF.

This clonotype was recorded at least ten times. The chain is built from TRBV10-2 and TRBJ2-1; D might be TRBD1 (6 bases). Germline CDR1 is WSHSY and CDR2 is SAAADI. The CDR3 runs 17 residues. V dropped 1 base and J dropped 3 bases, with 16 bases sitting between them. CDR3 residues: CASSELTIWGRYNEQFF. Here the CDR3 DNA reads TGCGCCAGCAGTGAGTTGACGATTTGGGGGCGCTACAATGAGCAGTTCTTC.

The chain couples TRBV4-1 to TRBJ2-2, with D unclear. This CDR3 spans 16 amino acids. Germline values: CDR1 MGHRA, CDR2 YSYEKL. Trimming removed 1 base at V and 4 bases at J, with 13 bases between. The CDR3 is CASSQANLVSTGELFF. In nucleotides, the CDR3 is TGCGCCAGCAGCCAAGCAAACCTAGTGTCCACCGGGGAGCTGTTTTTT.

At least ten counts were recorded for this clonotype. The rearrangement joins TRBV29-1 to TRBJ1-5; no clear D. Germline V gene data show CDR1 as SQVTM and CDR2 as ANQGSEA. The CDR3 is 12 amino acids. Deletions cut 4 bases from V and 2 bases from J, with 6 bases between. CDR3 protein: CSVGLGNQPQHF. CDR3 sequence (DNA): TGCAGCGTTGGTTTGGGCAATCAGCCCCAGCATTTT.

The gene calls are TRBV6-1 and TRBJ1-5; 8 nucleotides match TRBD1. Germline CDR1 MNHNS, CDR2 SASEGT. This CDR3 region has 14 residues. J lost 0 bases, V lost 6 bases, and 1 base had no gene match. The CDR3 is CASRGQASNQPQHF. CDR3 coding DNA: TGTGCCAGCAGGGGACAGGCTAGCAATCAGCCCCAGCATTTT.

This clonotype was recorded many times. V gene TRBV5-5 combines with J gene TRBJ1-5, with D perhaps matching TRBD1 (6 bases). In germline, CDR1 is SGHKS, CDR2 YYEKEE (reference sequence). This CDR3 contains 15 residues. V lost 1 base and J lost 3, with 11 bases in between. The CDR3 protein is CASSLSAGANQPQHF. The CDR3 nucleotides read TGTGCCAGCAGCTTGTCGGCAGGGGCCAATCAGCCCCAGCATTTT. The complete variable domain, with remaining parts taken from reference TRBV5-5 and TRBJ1-5, reads DAGVTQSPTHLIKTRGQQVTLRCSPISGHKSVSWYQQVLGQGPQFIFQYYEKEERGRGNFPDRFSARQFPNYSSELNVNALLLGDSALYLCASSLSAGANQPQHFGDGTRLSIL.

For the CDR3, the DNA is TGTGCCAGCAGTGACAAGCGGGGGTTGTCAGATACGCAGTATTTT. It translates to CASSDKRGLSDTQYF. The chain has TRBV6-1 and TRBJ2-3; 8 bases fit TRBD2. V trimming: 3 bases; J trimming: 4 bases; junction bases outside the gene matches: 6. This CDR3 comprises 15 residues. Per the germline V gene, CDR1 is MNHNS and CDR2 is SASEGT.

This clonotype came up many times. The CDR3 loop is CAISEWGRGNTIYF. CDR3 in DNA: TGTGCCATCAGTGAGTGGGGGCGAGGAAACACCATATATTTT. The V and J genes are TRBV10-3 and TRBJ1-3; the D gene is possibly TRBD1 (6 bases). The V gene's germline CDR1 is ENHRY and CDR2 SYGVKD. Trimming took 1 base from V and 4 from J, leaving 8 bases between them. CDR3 size: 14 residues.

There are many counts of this clonotype. The J gene is TRBJ2-3, the V gene TRBV5-1, with TRBD2 as a possible D gene (6 bases). V was trimmed by 3 bases and J by 2 bases, leaving 10 bases between them. Germline-derived CDR1 and CDR2 are SGHRS and YFSETQ. The CDR3 covers 14 residues. The CDR3 is CASSSGLPTDTQYF. CDR3 in DNA: TGCGCCAGCAGCTCGGGACTTCCCACAGATACGCAGTATTTT.

This clonotype was recorded a few times. The CDR3 protein is CASSLTDRVNYGYTF. CDR3 nucleotides: TGCGCCAGCAGCTTGACGGACAGGGTGAACTATGGCTACACCTTC. The chain couples TRBV5-1 to TRBJ1-2, with 8 bases matching TRBD1. Germline CDR1 and CDR2: SGHRS and YFSETQ. The CDR3 sequence is 15 residues long. The trim removed 1 base at V and 2 bases at J, leaving 4 bases unmatched.

This clonotype has more than one count but fewer than ten. V gene TRBV5-5 combines with J gene TRBJ1-1, with D hard to call. The CDR3 runs to 14 residues. V lost 4 bases and J lost 0, with 10 bases in between. Germline-derived CDR1 and CDR2 are SGHKS and YYEKEE (reference sequence). The CDR3 reads CASSADGLNTEAFF. In nucleotides, the CDR3 is TGTGCCAGCAGCGCCGACGGCTTGAACACTGAAGCTTTCTTT. Full variable domain (rest looked up from reference TRBV5-5 and TRBJ1-1): DAGVTQSPTHLIKTRGQQVTLRCSPISGHKSVSWYQQVLGQGPQFIFQYYEKEERGRGNFPDRFSARQFPNYSSELNVNALLLGDSALYLCASSADGLNTEAFFGQGTRLTVV.

The table lists this clonotype with many counts. The V call is TRBV5-1, the J call TRBJ2-1; 8 positions agree with TRBD1. The V gene's germline CDR1 is SGHRS and CDR2 YFSETQ. V was pared by 5 bases and J by 2 bases, with 6 bases of the junction left unmatched. This CDR3 has 15 residues. The chain's CDR3 is CASSFTGGTYNEQFF. The CDR3 DNA follows: TGCGCCAGCAGTTTTACAGGGGGTACCTACAATGAGCAGTTCTTC.

The chain joins TRBV6-6 to TRBJ2-5; TRBD1 aligns across 7 bases. Germline lookup yields CDR1 MNHNY and CDR2 SVGAGI (reference sequence). The V gene end was trimmed by 8 bases and the J gene end by 5 bases; junction bases not matched to a gene: 8. The length of the CDR3 is 13 residues. In nucleotides, the CDR3 is TGTGCCAGCGGGACCTCACAGGGGGAGACCCAGTACTTC. Encoded protein: CASGTSQGETQYF.

The table lists this clonotype with a few counts. V usage is TRBV7-7 and J usage is TRBJ2-1; 8 bases agree with TRBD2. The J segment lost 8 bases and the V segment lost 0 bases, leaving 6 bases of the junction unmatched. Germline assignment: CDR1 SSHAT and CDR2 FNYEAQ (reference sequence). This CDR3 is 15 amino acids long. CDR3 region: CASSLASGLGYEQFF. The CDR3 region has the DNA TGTGCCAGCAGCTTAGCGTCGGGACTAGGGTATGAGCAGTTCTTC.

This chain uses TRBV20-1 with TRBJ2-5, with TRBD2 matching 8 bases. The CDR3 is 14 amino acids. Germline V gene sequence: CDR1 DFQATT, CDR2 SNEGSKA (reference sequence). Trimming cost V 5 bases and J 2 bases; bases outside gene matches: 7. CDR3 bases: TGCAGTGCTTCTCCACTAGCGGAACAAGAGACCCAGTACTTC. It codes for CSASPLAEQETQYF.

This clonotype was recorded many times. The chain recombines TRBV7-8 with TRBJ1-1, with D uncertain. Trimming cost V 2 bases and J 1 base, with 8 bases left between them. The CDR3 sequence is 14 residues long. Germline V gene sequence: CDR1 SGHVS, CDR2 FQNEAQ. The CDR3 here is CASSLTNPNTEAFF. The CDR3 DNA reads TGTGCCAGCAGCTTAACCAACCCGAACACTGAAGCTTTCTTT.

The V gene is TRBV20-1, the J gene TRBJ2-3; possible D gene TRBD2, 6 bases. The germline V gene has CDR1 DFQATT and CDR2 SNEGSKA (reference sequence). Trimming pared 6 bases from V and 0 bases from J, leaving 19 bases between. CDR3 size: 16 residues. The CDR3 coding sequence is TGCAGTGCAGCAACACCCGGGACTTTTAGCACAGATACGCAGTATTTT. This codes for CSAATPGTFSTDTQYF.

This clonotype was counted a few times. CDR3 residues: CAQEGPEKLFF. In DNA form, the CDR3 reads TGTGCCCAAGAGGGGCCAGAAAAACTGTTTTTT. This sequence joins TRBV10-3 and TRBJ1-4; possible D gene TRBD1, 5 bases. Trimming shortened V by 11 bases and J by 8 bases, and 12 bases separated the two germline ends. Germline V gene lookup returns CDR1 ENHRY and CDR2 SYGVKD. The CDR3 has 11 residues.